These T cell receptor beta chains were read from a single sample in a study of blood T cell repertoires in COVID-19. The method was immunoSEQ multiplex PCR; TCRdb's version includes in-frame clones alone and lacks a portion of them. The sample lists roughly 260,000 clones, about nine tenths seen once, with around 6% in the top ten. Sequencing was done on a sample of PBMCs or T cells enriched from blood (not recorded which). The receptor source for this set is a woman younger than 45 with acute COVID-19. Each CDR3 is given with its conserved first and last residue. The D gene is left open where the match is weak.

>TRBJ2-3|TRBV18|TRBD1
CASSPPGQSYTDTQYF
TGTGCCAGCTCACCACCGGGACAGAGCTACACAGATACGCAGTATTTT
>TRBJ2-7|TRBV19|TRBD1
CASRAPGQGVYEQYF
TGTGCCAGTAGGGCCCCGGGACAGGGGGTCTACGAGCAGTACTTC
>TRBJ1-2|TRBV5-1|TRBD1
CASSWGTGVDYGYTF
TGCGCCAGCAGCTGGGGGACAGGGGTTGACTATGGCTACACCTTC
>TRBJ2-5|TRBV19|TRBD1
CASSIGQGAETQYF
TGTGCCAGTAGTATAGGACAGGGTGCCGAGACCCAGTACTTC
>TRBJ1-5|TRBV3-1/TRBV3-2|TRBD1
CASSRGGGQGGQPQHF
TGTGCCAGCAGCCGGGGGGGCGGACAGGGAGGGCAGCCCCAGCATTTT
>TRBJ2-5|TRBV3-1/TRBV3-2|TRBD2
CASSQDTGTSGGAWETQYF
TGTGCCAGCAGCCAAGATACCGGGACTAGCGGGGGGGCATGGGAGACCCAGTACTTC
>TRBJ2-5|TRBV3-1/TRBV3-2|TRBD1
CASSQDLGVRTGGDSLETQYF
TGTGCCAGCAGCCAAGACTTGGGTGTCCGGACAGGGGGCGATTCTTTAGAGACCCAGTACTTC
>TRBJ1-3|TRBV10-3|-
CAIRDSDSGNTIYF
TGTGCCATCAGGGACAGCGACTCTGGAAACACCATATATTTT
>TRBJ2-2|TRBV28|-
CASSGTGMGGELFF
TGTGCCAGCAGTGGAACAGGGATGGGCGGGGAGCTGTTTTTT
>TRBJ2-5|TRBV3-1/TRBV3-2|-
CASSRALQVPQETQYF
TGTGCCAGCAGCCGAGCCTTACAGGTTCCCCAAGAGACCCAGTACTTC